The table lists the clone carrying this T cell receptor (beta chain) with a few counts. Antigen: not known. CDR3 length equals 17 residues. CDR1 is MNHEY, CDR2 SMNVEV, per germline (reference sequence). V shed 4 bases and J 7 bases; nucleotides not matched to a gene: 19. The sample originates from a study of blood T cells in healthy people across ages. Study as a whole: Template switching recovered approximately one barcoded beta molecule for every two T cells. Study-wide results and limits: Donor CMV status was unknown, possibly confounding expanded clonotype changes.

Every donor provided roughly 10 milliliters of peripheral blood. The use of a sample-barcoded 5' primer and a J-beta primer mix characterized a second PCR of about 6 to 12 cycles. MiXCR, applied by TCRdb to the 5' RACE reads, yields one record per CDR3 protein. Altogether 1.2 million to 1.5 million distinct CDR3 sequences are present, around two fifths being singletons, with the ten largest covering approximately 7.9%. The TCR comes from a woman under 30 in good health. Sequenced material: blood. The chain carries TRBV27 and TRBJ2-7, with TRBD1 matching 7 bases. CDR3 sequence (DNA): TGTGCCAGCAGTTATATCTCGGTACAGGGGCTGAACAATGAGCAGTACTTC. Its protein product is CASSYISVQGLNNEQYF.